This T cell receptor beta chain is from a study of cytomegalovirus exposure and HLA in healthy donors. Whole-study results and caveats: Rarity held for most TCR sequences, but there were some public TCRs that occurred in many donors.

The PCR had 60 Vbeta and 13 Jbeta primers. Assay: immunoSEQ multiplex PCR; the TCRdb copy retains only in-frame clones and omits some. The sample lists fewer than 120,000 clones, nearly 80% occurring once. CDR3 length: 19 amino acids. CDR1 and CDR2 (germline): ENHRY, SYGVKD. Unmatched junction bases numbered 12, after V lost 2 bases and J lost 0 bases. Note on this clone: As yet, its antigen is unknown.

The origin of this receptor is a woman aged 25-40 years in good health and CMV-seronegative. J is TRBJ2-1 and V is TRBV10-3, with TRBD2 matching over 8 bases. The sequenced sample consisted of PBMCs. CDR3 in amino acids: CAISERGSGTLRSYNEQFF. The CDR3 DNA reads TGTGCCATCAGTGAGCGTGGTAGCGGGACTTTACGCTCCTACAATGAGCAGTTCTTC.